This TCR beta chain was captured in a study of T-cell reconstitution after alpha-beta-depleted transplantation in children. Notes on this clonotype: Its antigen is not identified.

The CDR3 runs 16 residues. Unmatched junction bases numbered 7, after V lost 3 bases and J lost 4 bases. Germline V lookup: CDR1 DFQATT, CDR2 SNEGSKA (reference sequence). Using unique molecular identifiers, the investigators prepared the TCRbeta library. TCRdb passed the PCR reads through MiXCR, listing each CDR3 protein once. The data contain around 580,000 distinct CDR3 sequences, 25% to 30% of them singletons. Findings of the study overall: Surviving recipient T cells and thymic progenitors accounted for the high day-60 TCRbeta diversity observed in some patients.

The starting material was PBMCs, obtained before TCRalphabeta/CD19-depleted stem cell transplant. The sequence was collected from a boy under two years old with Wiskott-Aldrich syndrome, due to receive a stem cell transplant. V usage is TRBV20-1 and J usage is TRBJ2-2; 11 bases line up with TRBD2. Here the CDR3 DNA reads TGCAGTGCTAGCCCGACTAGCGGGAAAATCACCGGGGAGCTGTTTTTT. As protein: CSASPTSGKITGELFF.